Listed below are T cell receptor beta chains from one sample, sequenced in a study of human thymus T cells. Using immunoSEQ multiplex PCR, the repertoire was profiled, and TCRdb retains in-frame clones only, with some absent. Of tens of thousands of clones in the sample, over 85% were seen once. The sequenced sample was blood. These receptors were collected from a boy in the first two years of life with a congenital heart defect but otherwise immunologically healthy. Each CDR3 is given with its conserved first and last residue. The order of the fields is V gene, J gene, clone size, CDR3 protein. Clone size is not always given. Where it is, it says once, few, many or a class for expanded clones.

TRBV9,TRBJ2-1,once,CASSPGGSYNEQFF
TRBV9,TRBJ1-6,-,CASSPGTHYNSPLHF
TRBV23-1,TRBJ2-1,-,CASSQETGEYNEQFF
TRBV2,TRBJ2-5,-,CASSGDRGPETQYF
TRBV6-1,TRBJ1-4,-,CASSEGAATNEKLFF
TRBV9,TRBJ1-1,-,CASSVGPNTEAFF
TRBV7-2,TRBJ2-1,once,CASSPRQGRNEQFF
TRBV28,TRBJ2-4,-,CASRPSDGGNIQYF
TRBV10-3,TRBJ2-1,-,CAISESTVLYNEQFF
TRBV6-5,TRBJ2-7,-,CASSRAASAYYEQYF
TRBV10-3,TRBJ2-3,-,CAISGPSGGPTDTQYF
TRBV2,TRBJ2-7,-,CASRLLAGGHSYEQYF
TRBV7-2,TRBJ2-4,once,CASSLTLAKNIQYF
TRBV29-1,TRBJ1-2,-,CSVAGQGAKGYTF
TRBV2,TRBJ2-7,-,CASRRGWEQYF
TRBV10-3,TRBJ2-5,-,CAISTPGPKRETQYF
TRBV29-1,TRBJ1-1,-,CSVELTGEGEAFF
TRBV6-1,TRBJ2-3,-,CASSEFAGGTTDTQYF
TRBV11-2,TRBJ2-7,-,CASSTYAWADEQYF
TRBV28,TRBJ2-2,-,CASSSTGLDGELFF
TRBV7-8,TRBJ2-7,-,CASRTRPGTGPYEQYF
TRBV9,TRBJ2-5,-,CASSAQGKLETQYF
TRBV5-1,TRBJ2-3,-,CASSLTGGADTQYF
TRBV4-2,TRBJ2-7,few,CASSQEESGYEQYF
TRBV28,TRBJ1-1,-,CASSLQGKTEAFF
TRBV29-1,TRBJ1-1,-,CSAGTALGTEAFF
TRBV15,TRBJ2-7,-,CATSRDGGTYEQYF
TRBV4-2,TRBJ2-7,-,CASSQEDGTYEQYF
TRBV7-8,TRBJ2-7,-,CASSQRRGAGVTYEQYF
TRBV5-1,TRBJ2-3,-,CASSSSGGSTDTQYF
TRBV5-4,TRBJ2-7,-,CASSWGPGTGGHEQYF
TRBV29-1,TRBJ2-5,-,CSVGRLAGGKETQYF
TRBV5-1,TRBJ2-5,-,CASSSGHQETQYF
TRBV2,TRBJ1-1,-,CASSVTGGAEAFF
TRBV19,TRBJ1-1,few,CASSKGVGMNTEAFF
TRBV7-2,TRBJ2-7,-,CASSPGTSGYEQYF
TRBV7-9,TRBJ2-5,-,CASSLPGAETQYF
TRBV11-2,TRBJ2-3,-,CASSPRRSTDTQYF
TRBV6-6,TRBJ2-5,-,CASSKETQYF
TRBV4-2,TRBJ1-1,once,CASSPVMDRGTEAFF
TRBV27,TRBJ2-3,-,CATTLYASGADTQYF